Sequencing of this T cell receptor (beta chain) was carried out in a study of CD8 T cells in ankylosing spondylitis (dated by TCRdb to about 2017). Describing the broader study: The study profiled T cell receptor beta repertoires in healthy donors and ankylosing spondylitis patients to find disease-linked TCR variants. The full study cohort comprised 20 to 25 ankylosing spondylitis patients and 110 or so healthy donors. Samples of peripheral blood were taken, and for ankylosing spondylitis patients, synovial fluid was collected as well. Broad study findings and their caveats: The disease-linked clones had a CD8+ phenotype and were found at relatively low frequencies in peripheral blood. According to the report, matched synovial fluid samples from ankylosing spondylitis patients were significantly enriched for the disease-linked clones. Blood from ankylosing spondylitis patients appeared to be characterized by a TCR beta motif composed of roughly eight highly homologous amino acid variants. Some TCR beta motif variants had previously been reported in synovial fluid and blood of reactive arthritis patients, which suggested common disease-initiation mechanisms.

The CDR3 covers 14 residues, taking in both the cysteine and the phenylalanine. Only the CDR3 region is kept as DNA, spanning 42 bases read in frame from base 1. V gives up 2 bases and J gives up 4 bases, and the segment between their germline ends measures 10 bases. Sequences LGHNA (CDR1) and YSLEER (CDR2) are obtained from the germline V gene. Sequencing instrument: Illumina HiSeq 2500. Quantitative 5'-RACE with molecular barcodes was the method used to prepare the TCR beta libraries. The paper's data handling went like this. A new computational method based on a probabilistic model of VDJ rearrangement was used to identify disease-linked TCR variants. Using fastp trimming at Q25 and MiXCR clonotype assembly, TCRdb reanalyzed the public sequencing data and kept in-frame beta chains. For every CDR3 protein sequence, its rows merge into one entry that carries the most common genes and DNA. V and J calls and clone size were set by TCRdb, not the authors. Here the sample has about 160,000 distinct CDR3 sequences; roughly 10% occur a single time. Approximately 16% of the sample is taken by the ten largest.

This clonotype was seen a handful of times. Its antigen is unknown. No per-base quality is available; no much larger clone lies one base away. The V and J segments used are TRBV4-3 and TRBJ2-3; the D segment could be TRBD2, given 5 matching bases. The source material was blood, either unsorted or a sorted T cell fraction (not recorded which). The receptor comes from a female donor with ankylosing spondylitis or in good health (not recorded which). CDR3 region: CASSQTGRPDTQYF. Here is the DNA: TGCGCCAGCAGCCAAACGGGAAGGCCAGATACGCAGTATTTT.